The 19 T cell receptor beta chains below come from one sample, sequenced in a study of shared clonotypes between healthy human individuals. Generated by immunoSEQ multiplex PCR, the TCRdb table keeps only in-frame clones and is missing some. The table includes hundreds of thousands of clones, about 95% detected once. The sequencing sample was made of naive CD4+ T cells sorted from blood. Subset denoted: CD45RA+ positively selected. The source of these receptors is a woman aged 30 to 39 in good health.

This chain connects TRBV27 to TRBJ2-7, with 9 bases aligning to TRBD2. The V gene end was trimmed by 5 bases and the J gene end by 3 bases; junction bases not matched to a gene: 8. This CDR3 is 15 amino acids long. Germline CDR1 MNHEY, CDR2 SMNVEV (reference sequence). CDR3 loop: CASSPTGLADYEQYF. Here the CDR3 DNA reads TGTGCCAGCAGTCCAACGGGACTAGCAGACTACGAGCAGTACTTC.

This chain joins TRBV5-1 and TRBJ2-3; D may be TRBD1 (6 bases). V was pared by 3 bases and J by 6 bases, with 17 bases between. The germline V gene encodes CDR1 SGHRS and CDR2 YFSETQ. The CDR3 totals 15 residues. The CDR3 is CASSSSTGGKDTQYF. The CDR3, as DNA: TGCGCCAGCAGCTCATCGACAGGCGGTAAGGATACGCAGTATTTT.

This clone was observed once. CDR3 bases: TGTGCCAGTAGTATAGCCAGGGATGGGCCCCAGCATTTT. Its protein product is CASSIARDGPQHF. The chain uses TRBV19 and TRBJ1-5; D is perhaps TRBD1 (5 bases). The V gene's germline CDR1 is LNHDA and CDR2 SQIVND (reference sequence). CDR3 length: 13 amino acids. V shed 1 base and J shed 9 bases, with 10 bases lying between them.

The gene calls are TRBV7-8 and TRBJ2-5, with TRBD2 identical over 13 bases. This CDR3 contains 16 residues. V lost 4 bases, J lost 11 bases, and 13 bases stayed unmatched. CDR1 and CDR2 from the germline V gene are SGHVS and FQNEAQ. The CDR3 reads CASSSQGTSGAVEQYF. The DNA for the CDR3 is TGTGCCAGCAGCTCACAGGGGACTAGCGGGGCCGTGGAGCAGTACTTC.

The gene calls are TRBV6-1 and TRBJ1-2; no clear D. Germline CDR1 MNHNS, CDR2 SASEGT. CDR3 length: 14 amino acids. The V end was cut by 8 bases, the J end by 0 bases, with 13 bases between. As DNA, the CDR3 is TGTGCCAGCCAGCAGTTGGGAGCTAACTATGGCTACACCTTC. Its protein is CASQQLGANYGYTF.

The CDR3 protein is CASSLHPEQFF. CDR3 DNA: TGTGCCAGCAGTCTTCACCCTGAGCAGTTCTTC. V usage is TRBV2 and J usage is TRBJ2-1; D unresolved. Trimming left V 5 bases short and J 9 bases short, with 8 bases between. Germline assignment: CDR1 SNHLY and CDR2 FYNNEI. This CDR3 region has 11 residues.

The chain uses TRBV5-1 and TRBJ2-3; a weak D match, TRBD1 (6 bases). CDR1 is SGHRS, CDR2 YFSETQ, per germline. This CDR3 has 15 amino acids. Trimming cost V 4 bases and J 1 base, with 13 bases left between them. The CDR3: CASSGRDMGTDTQYF. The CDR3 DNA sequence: TGCGCCAGCAGCGGCCGGGACATGGGCACAGATACGCAGTATTTT.

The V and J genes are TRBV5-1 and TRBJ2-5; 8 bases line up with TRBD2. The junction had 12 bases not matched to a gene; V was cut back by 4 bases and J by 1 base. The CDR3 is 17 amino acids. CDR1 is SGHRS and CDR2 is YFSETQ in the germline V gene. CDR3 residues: CASSPRAASGFQETQYF. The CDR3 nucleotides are TGCGCCAGCAGCCCAAGGGCAGCTAGCGGGTTCCAAGAGACCCAGTACTTC. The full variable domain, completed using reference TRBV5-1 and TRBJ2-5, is KAGVTQTPRYLIKTRGQQVTLSCSPISGHRSVSWYQQTPGQGLQFLFEYFSETQRNKGNFPGRFSGRQFSNSRSEMNVSTLELGDSALYLCASSPRAASGFQETQYFGPGTRLLVL.

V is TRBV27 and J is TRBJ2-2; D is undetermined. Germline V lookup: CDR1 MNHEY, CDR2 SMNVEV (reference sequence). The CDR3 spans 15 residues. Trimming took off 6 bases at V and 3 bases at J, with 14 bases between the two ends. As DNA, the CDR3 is TGTGCCAGCAGATCTCCCAGTCGATACACCGGGGAGCTGTTTTTT. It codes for CASRSPSRYTGELFF.

CDR3 sequence (DNA): TGTGCCAGCAGGGAAACCGGACAGGGCTATGGCTACACCTTC. Its protein product is CASRETGQGYGYTF. The chain carries TRBV19 and TRBJ1-2; 8 positions agree with TRBD1. The CDR3 is made up of 14 amino acids. Germline assignment: CDR1 LNHDA and CDR2 SQIVND (reference sequence). The V gene end was trimmed by 9 bases and the J gene end by 4 bases; junction bases not matched to a gene: 10.

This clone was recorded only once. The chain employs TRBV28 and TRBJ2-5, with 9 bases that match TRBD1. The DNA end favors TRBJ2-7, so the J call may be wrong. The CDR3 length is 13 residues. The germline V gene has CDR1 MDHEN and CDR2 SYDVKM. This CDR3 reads CASRGDRAYEQYF. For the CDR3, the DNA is TGTGCCAGCAGGGGGGACAGGGCATACGAGCAGTACTTC.

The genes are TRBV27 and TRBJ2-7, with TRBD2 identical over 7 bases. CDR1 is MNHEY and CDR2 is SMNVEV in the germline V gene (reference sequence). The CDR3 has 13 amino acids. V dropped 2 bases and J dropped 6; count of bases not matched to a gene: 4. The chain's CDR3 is CASSLAGAGEQYF. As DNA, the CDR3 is TGTGCCAGCAGTTTAGCGGGAGCGGGCGAGCAGTACTTC.

The CDR3 region has the DNA TGTGCCAGCAGTCCTACAGGGGGCGGCTATGGCTACACCTTC. Amino acids: CASSPTGGGYGYTF. The chain uses TRBV2 and TRBJ1-2; TRBD1 matches at 9 bases. Trimming removed 5 bases from V and 4 bases from J; junction bases left unmatched: 5. CDR3 length: 14 amino acids. Germline CDR1 SNHLY, CDR2 FYNNEI.

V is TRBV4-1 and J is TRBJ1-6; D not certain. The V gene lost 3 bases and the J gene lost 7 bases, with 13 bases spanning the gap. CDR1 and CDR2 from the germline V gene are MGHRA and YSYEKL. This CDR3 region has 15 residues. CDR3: CASSQTDPRNSPLHF. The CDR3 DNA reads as TGCGCCAGCAGCCAGACCGACCCGAGAAATTCACCCCTCCACTTT.

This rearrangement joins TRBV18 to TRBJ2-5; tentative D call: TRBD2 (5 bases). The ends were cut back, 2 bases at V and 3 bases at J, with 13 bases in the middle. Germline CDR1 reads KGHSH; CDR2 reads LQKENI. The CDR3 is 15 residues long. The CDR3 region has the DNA TGTGCCAGCTCACCAGTAGGACGGGAAAAAGAGACCCAGTACTTC. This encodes CASSPVGREKETQYF.

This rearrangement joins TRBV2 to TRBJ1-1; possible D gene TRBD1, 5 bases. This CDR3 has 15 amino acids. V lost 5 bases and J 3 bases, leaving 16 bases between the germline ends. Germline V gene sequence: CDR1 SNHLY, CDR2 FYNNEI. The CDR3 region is CASSRDAGTDTEAFF. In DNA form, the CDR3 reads TGTGCCAGCAGTAGGGATGCAGGGACGGACACTGAAGCTTTCTTT.

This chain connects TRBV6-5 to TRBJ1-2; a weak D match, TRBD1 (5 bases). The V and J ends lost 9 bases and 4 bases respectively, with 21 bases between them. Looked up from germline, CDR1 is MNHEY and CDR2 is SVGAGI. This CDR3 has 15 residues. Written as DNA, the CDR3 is TGTGCCAGTGCGCCTGGGGCTCCGACGAGCTATGGCTACACCTTC. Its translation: CASAPGAPTSYGYTF.

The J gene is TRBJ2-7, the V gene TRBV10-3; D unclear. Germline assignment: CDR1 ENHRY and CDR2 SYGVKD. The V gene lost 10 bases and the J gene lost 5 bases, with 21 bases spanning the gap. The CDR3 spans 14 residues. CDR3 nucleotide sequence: TGTGCCAGCCGCCTTGACGGAGCGTCGAACGAGCAGTACTTC. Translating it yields CASRLDGASNEQYF.

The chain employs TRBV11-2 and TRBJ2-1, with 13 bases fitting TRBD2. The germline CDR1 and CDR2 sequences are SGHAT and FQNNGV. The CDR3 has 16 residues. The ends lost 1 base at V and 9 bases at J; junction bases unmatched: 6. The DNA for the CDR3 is TGTGCCAGCAGCTTAGGCTGGACTAGCGGGAGAAGTGAGCAGTTCTTC. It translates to CASSLGWTSGRSEQFF.